A selection of T cell receptor beta chains follows, all from one sample in a study of T cell repertoires and Cas9 in healthy adults. Here immunoSEQ multiplex PCR was the method, and the copy in TCRdb shows in-frame clones only, minus some. The table records some 20,000 clones, roughly 89% of them present only once. The sequenced sample consisted of CD4+ effector T cells (CD127+, CD25-, CD137-, CD154-) from PBMCs; culture status not recorded. These receptors were collected from a human donor in good health. CDR3s include the opening cysteine and the closing phenylalanine or tryptophan. The D gene is left open where the match is weak.

v_call	d_call	j_call	cdr3_nt	cdr3_aa
TRBV5-6	-	TRBJ2-7	TGTGCCAGCAGCAACCGGGTAGTCTCCCCCTACGAGCAGTACTTC	CASSNRVVSPYEQYF
TRBV6-5	-	TRBJ1-2	TGTGCCAGCAGCCGAGCCGACAGGAACTATGGCTACACCTTC	CASSRADRNYGYTF
TRBV27	TRBD1	TRBJ2-7	TGTGCCAGCAGTCCACGGACAGGGACCCACGAGCAGTACTTC	CASSPRTGTHEQYF
TRBV9	-	TRBJ1-3	TGTGCCAGCAGCGAAGGCTCTGGAAACACCATATATTTT	CASSEGSGNTIYF
TRBV7-9	-	TRBJ1-3	TGTGCCAGCAGCCCCGAGGGGTTCAGGGGTGGAAACACCATATATTTT	CASSPEGFRGGNTIYF
TRBV9	-	TRBJ1-5	TGTGCCAGCAGCGTAGAAAGAGCAGGGCAGCCCCAGCATTTT	CASSVERAGQPQHF
TRBV10-3	TRBD1	TRBJ1-2	TGTGCCATCAGGGCCGGGACAGAGATTAACTATGGCTACACCTTC	CAIRAGTEINYGYTF
TRBV6-5	TRBD2	TRBJ2-5	TGTGCCAGCAGCTGCGCCCCTGGGGGGGAGCAGTACTTC	CASSCAPGGEQYF
TRBV6-5	TRBD2	TRBJ2-1	TGTGCCGGCTCCTCCGGGACTAGAAGTGAGCAGTTCTTC	CAGSSGTRSEQFF
TRBV6-5	-	TRBJ1-1	TGTGCCAGCAGTGGACGGGGGCCCACTGAAGCTTTCTTT	CASSGRGPTEAFF
TRBV7-6	-	TRBJ2-5	TGTGCCAGCAGCTTAGGGGGACGGGGAGAGACCCAGTACTTC	CASSLGGRGETQYF
TRBV5-1	TRBD2	TRBJ2-2	TGCGCCGTTCGCGCGACTAGCGGGAGTCCCGGGGAGCTGTTTTTT	CAVRATSGSPGELFF
TRBV30	-	TRBJ1-1	TGTGCCTGGAGCTCCAGGACTGAAGCTTTCTTT	CAWSSRTEAFF
TRBV28	TRBD2	TRBJ2-2	TGTGCCAGCAGTCGACTAGCTTCCACCGGGGAGCTGTTTTTT	CASSRLASTGELFF